Listed below are T cell receptor beta chains from one sample, sequenced in a study of blood T cells in healthy people across ages. TCRdb re-called the 5' RACE reads through MiXCR, storing one row per CDR3 protein. The profile shows some 1.4 million distinct CDR3 sequences, around 39% of them singletons. Sequencing used blood. The receptors stem from a woman between 18 and 30 years old in good health. Both conserved end residues are part of each CDR3. The order of the fields is CDR3 length, V gene, D gene, J gene, clone size, CDR3 DNA, CDR3 protein. A D gene is named only where the DNA matches it firmly. Some rows mark clone size as missing; the rest say once, few, many or name a class of expanded clone.

length: 12
V: TRBV15
D: .
J: TRBJ1-1
size: few
DNA: TGTGCCACCAGCAGAGGGCCCACAGAAGCTTTCTTT
CDR3: CATSRGPTEAFF

length: 15
V: TRBV28
D: .
J: TRBJ2-7
size: few
DNA: TGTGCCAGCAGTTCTCAGGGAGGAGACCCCTACGAGCAGTACTTC
CDR3: CASSSQGGDPYEQYF

length: 15
V: TRBV7-9
D: .
J: TRBJ2-1
size: .
DNA: TGTGCCGGCAGCTTAGCCCCGATCAGCTACAATGAGCAGTTCTTC
CDR3: CAGSLAPISYNEQFF

length: 14
V: TRBV5-5
D: .
J: TRBJ2-1
size: .
DNA: TGTGCCAGCAGCTTGGGACTAGTTTACACTGAGCAGTTCTTC
CDR3: CASSLGLVYTEQFF

length: 17
V: TRBV12-3/TRBV12-4
D: TRBD2
J: TRBJ2-1
size: once
DNA: TGTGCCAGCAGCACATCGGGGACTAGGGGGATCGGCAATGAGCAGTTCTTC
CDR3: CASSTSGTRGIGNEQFF

length: 14
V: TRBV7-9
D: .
J: TRBJ1-4
size: .
DNA: TGTGCCAGCAGCTTAGGCAGGAATCGTGAAAAACTGTTTTTT
CDR3: CASSLGRNREKLFF

length: 18
V: TRBV2
D: TRBD2
J: TRBJ2-1
size: .
DNA: TGTGCCAGCAGTGCGGACGGAACCGGGACTAGAGGTGTCAATGAGCAGTTCTTC
CDR3: CASSADGTGTRGVNEQFF

length: 15
V: TRBV3-1
D: .
J: TRBJ2-3
size: .
DNA: TGTGCCAGCAGCCAAGATAAAGTGATCACAGATACGCAGTATTTT
CDR3: CASSQDKVITDTQYF

length: 17
V: TRBV5-5
D: .
J: TRBJ2-2
size: few
DNA: TGTGCCAGCAGCTTGGGGCCGGGCCCTACGAACACCGGGGAGCTGTTTTTT
CDR3: CASSLGPGPTNTGELFF

length: 17
V: TRBV20-1
D: TRBD2
J: TRBJ2-7
size: few
DNA: TGCAGTGCTAGAGGGGGACTAGCGGGAGGCCCCCAATACGAGCAGTACTTC
CDR3: CSARGGLAGGPQYEQYF

length: 18
V: TRBV13
D: .
J: TRBJ2-5
size: .
DNA: TGTGCCAGCAGCTTAGCATCGCTCCGGGGAGGTACCGTTTGGGAGCAGTACTTC
CDR3: CASSLASLRGGTVWEQYF

length: 15
V: TRBV3-1
D: TRBD2
J: TRBJ2-4
size: .
DNA: TGTGCCAGCAGACAGGGGACTAGCGGTAAAAACATTCAGTACTTC
CDR3: CASRQGTSGKNIQYF

length: 17
V: TRBV20-1
D: TRBD1
J: TRBJ1-2
size: .
DNA: TGCAGTGCTAGCCCGGCGACAGGGGGCAAGACCAACTATGGCTACACCTTC
CDR3: CSASPATGGKTNYGYTF

length: 13
V: TRBV5-8
D: .
J: TRBJ2-1
size: few
DNA: TGTGCCAGCAGCGTGCGGGGGCCTGGGGAGCAGTTCTTC
CDR3: CASSVRGPGEQFF

length: 15
V: TRBV5-5
D: TRBD1
J: TRBJ2-3
size: .
DNA: TGTGCCAGCAGCCTGCCGCGACAGGGAACAGATACGCGGTATTTT
CDR3: CASSLPRQGTDTRYF

length: 14
V: TRBV27
D: TRBD2
J: TRBJ2-7
size: many
DNA: TGTGCCAGCAAGAAGCTAGCGGGGACCTACGAGCAGTACTTC
CDR3: CASKKLAGTYEQYF

length: 15
V: TRBV20-1
D: .
J: TRBJ1-1
size: .
DNA: TGCAGTGCTAGAGCCCGGGGAGCCATGAACACTGAAGCTTTCTTT
CDR3: CSARARGAMNTEAFF

length: 16
V: TRBV2
D: .
J: TRBJ1-6
size: few
DNA: TGTGCCAGCAGTGTCTCGGGTCGGCAGATCAATTCACCCCTCCACTTT
CDR3: CASSVSGRQINSPLHF

length: 17
V: TRBV28
D: TRBD2
J: TRBJ2-7
size: .
DNA: TGTGCCAGCATTTTTAGTGGAGTTAGCGGGGGGGGCTACGAGCAGTACTTC
CDR3: CASIFSGVSGGGYEQYF

length: 13
V: TRBV5-1
D: TRBD1
J: TRBJ2-4
size: .
DNA: TGCGCCAGCAGCCCCGACAGGGAAAACATTCAGTACTTC
CDR3: CASSPDRENIQYF

length: 13
V: TRBV28
D: .
J: TRBJ1-4
size: .
DNA: TGTGCCAGCAGCCGTCCGGAAGACGAAAAACTGTTTTTT
CDR3: CASSRPEDEKLFF

length: 18
V: TRBV12-3/TRBV12-4
D: .
J: TRBJ2-3
size: few
DNA: TGTGCCAGCAGTCCTCTCGGCCCCTCTCGGGATGGCACAGATACGCAGTATTTT
CDR3: CASSPLGPSRDGTDTQYF

length: 14
V: TRBV21-1
D: .
J: TRBJ2-3
size: .
DNA: TGTGCCCCCTGGGACGGGCATCGGACAGATACGCAGTATTTT
CDR3: CAPWDGHRTDTQYF

length: 17
V: TRBV3-1
D: TRBD2
J: TRBJ2-5
size: .
DNA: TGTGCCAGCAGCCAAGGGATAGCGGGAGGGCCGATGGATGAGCAGTACTTC
CDR3: CASSQGIAGGPMDEQYF

length: 15
V: TRBV4-2
D: TRBD2
J: TRBJ2-7
size: .
DNA: TGTGCCAGCAGCCTTTTGACTAGCGGGCCCAACGAGCAGTACTTC
CDR3: CASSLLTSGPNEQYF